This TCR beta chain stems from a study of blood T cell repertoires in COVID-19. Study as a whole: Sites across the United States, Italy and Spain contributed samples from acute and convalescent COVID-19. The cDNA or gDNA used as material had been derived from T cells, B-cell-depleted T cells, or PBMCs.

V was trimmed by 4 bases and J by 2 bases, leaving 9 bases between them. The CDR3 contains 15 residues. Germline lookup yields CDR1 SNHLY and CDR2 FYNNEI. How the authors handled the data: Quantification of nucleated cells was approximated via reference gene primer amplification. Profiling relied on immunoSEQ multiplex PCR, and the TCRdb table lists in-frame clones only, not all of them. V and J calls and clone size follow that table, whereas D and trimming were derived from the DNA. Among 95,000 to 150,000 clones, roughly 80% were seen once, and the ten largest hold 25%. The specimen was peripheral blood. This sequence was found in a human donor in a cohort sampled during active COVID-19. The V gene is TRBV2, the J gene TRBJ1-6, with D unresolved. CDR3 protein: CASSGAGPYNSPLHF. Here the CDR3 DNA reads TGTGCCAGCAGTGGGGCAGGCCCCTATAATTCACCCCTCCACTTT.